This T cell receptor beta chain appears in the sequencing data of a study of PD-1 blockade in classical Hodgkin lymphoma. On the study more broadly: With a 2-week interval, patients received intravenous nivolumab at 3 mg/kg.

With regard to this clone: The antigen remains undetermined.

This CDR3 has 14 residues. The J segment lost 6 bases and the V segment lost 7 bases, leaving 8 bases of the junction unmatched. The germline gives CDR1 MNHEY, CDR2 SVGAGI. The study, taken as a whole, reports: There was a significant rise in CD4+ TCR diversity by C4D1, with no such rise for CD8+.

Relapse after autologous stem cell transplantation occurred in every patient, and brentuximab vedotin exposure varied. Sequencing used immunoSEQ multiplex PCR; TCRdb keeps in-frame clones, though not all of them. The table shows over 50,000 clones, with over 60% occurring only once. This sequence joins TRBV6-5 and TRBJ2-7; 11 nucleotides line up with TRBD1. The sequence derives from a human donor with classical Hodgkin lymphoma. This material consisted of peripheral blood mononuclear cells (PBMCs), taken before the second cycle of nivolumab. CDR3 sequence: CASTQSGTGGEQYF. In DNA, the CDR3 is TGTGCCAGCACCCAATCTGGGACAGGGGGCGAGCAGTACTTC.